These 15 T cell receptor beta chains were all obtained from the same sample, sequenced in a study of beta chain features in type 1 diabetes. Reverse transcribing all isolated RNA meant expressed TCRB transcripts were sequenced. Profiling relied on immunoSEQ multiplex PCR, and the TCRdb table lists in-frame clones only, not all of them. The sample includes about 930,000 clones, roughly a sixth of them seen just once. Sequences were obtained from naive CD4+ T cells from blood. These receptors were obtained from a woman between 18 and 29 years old in good health.

This clone appeared a few times. The chain employs TRBV7-3 and TRBJ2-5; D may be TRBD2 (6 bases). CDR1 and CDR2 from the germline V gene are SGHTA and FQGTGA. CDR3 size: 13 residues. V gave up 4 bases and J gave up 9 bases, with 15 bases separating them. In DNA, the CDR3 is TGTGCCAGCAGCTCGTTTGTTTCGGGAGCCCAGTACTTC. This translates into CASSSFVSGAQYF.

The V and J genes are TRBV7-2 and TRBJ2-7; 8 bases map to TRBD2. Trimming cost V 3 bases and J 4 bases; bases outside gene matches: 8. CDR1 SGHTA and CDR2 FQGNSA come from the germline V gene. This CDR3 contains 15 residues. The chain's CDR3 is CASSFLGSSGYEQYF. The CDR3 DNA reads as TGTGCCAGCAGCTTTCTAGGGTCTAGCGGGTACGAGCAGTACTTC.

This clone was observed a few times. The same CDR3 arises from other DNA sequences in this sample as well. The V call is TRBV20-1, the J call TRBJ1-1; D is unclear. The CDR3 length is 11 residues. Trimming stripped 2 bases from V and 3 bases from J, with 4 bases between. CDR1 DFQATT and CDR2 SNEGSKA come from the germline V gene (reference sequence). As DNA, the CDR3 is TGCAGTGCTAGACTGGACACTGAAGCTTTCTTT. This translates into CSARLDTEAFF.

This clone came up a few times. Here the CDR3 reads CASSRGTSGQETQYF. The DNA of the CDR3 is TGCGCCAGCAGCCGTGGGACTAGCGGCCAAGAGACCCAGTACTTC. V usage is TRBV5-1 and J usage is TRBJ2-5; TRBD2 matches 11 bases. Looked up from germline, CDR1 is SGHRS and CDR2 is YFSETQ. V dropped 4 bases and J dropped 1; count of bases not matched to a gene: 3. The CDR3 contains 15 residues.

Concerning this clone itself: The conserved final phenylalanine or tryptophan is absent from the CDR3, which likely points to a read error. The V call is TRBV29-1, the J call TRBJ2-7; D ambiguous. Trimming pared 6 bases from V and 3 bases from J, leaving 15 bases between. The CDR3 contains 13 residues. The germline CDR1 and CDR2 sequences are SQVTM and ANQGSEA. CDR3 coding DNA: TGCAGCGTGTCCGGTAGCCGGTACTACGAGCAGTACTAC. This codes for CSVSGSRYYEQYY.

This clone was counted only a few times. The chain recombines TRBV29-1 with TRBJ2-3, with 12 bases that match TRBD2. The junction had 0 bases not matched to a gene; V was cut back by 7 bases and J by 1 base. The CDR3 extends over 13 amino acids. Per germline, CDR1 SQVTM and CDR2 ANQGSEA. The CDR3 nucleotides read TGCAGCGGACTAGCGGGAGGCACAGATACGCAGTATTTT. Protein: CSGLAGGTDTQYF.

There are a few counts of this clone. The V gene is TRBV7-9, the J gene TRBJ2-3; D call uncertain. CDR1 SEHNR and CDR2 FQNEAQ come from the germline V gene (reference sequence). V lost 6 bases, J lost 1 base, and 11 bases lay in between. The CDR3 covers 14 residues. The chain's CDR3 is CASRLSTRTDTQYF. CDR3 DNA: TGTGCCAGCAGGTTGTCGACACGCACAGATACGCAGTATTTT. Full variable domain (missing parts from reference TRBV7-9 and TRBJ2-3): DTGVSQNPRHKITKRGQNVTFRCDPISEHNRLYWYRQTLGQGPEFLTYFQNEAQLEKSRLLSDRFSAERPKGSFSTLEIQRTEQGDSAMYLCASRLSTRTDTQYFGPGTRLTVL.

This clone was seen a few times. The chain links TRBV7-9 to TRBJ2-1; 13 bases fit TRBD2. This CDR3 spans 15 amino acids. V shed 5 bases and J 7 bases; nucleotides not matched to a gene: 5. The germline V gene encodes CDR1 SEHNR and CDR2 FQNEAQ (reference sequence). The CDR3 here is CASSQTSGRGNEQFF. The DNA of the CDR3 is TGTGCCAGCAGCCAAACTAGCGGGAGGGGGAATGAGCAGTTCTTC. The full variable domain, rest sourced from reference TRBV7-9 and TRBJ2-1, is DTGVSQNPRHKITKRGQNVTFRCDPISEHNRLYWYRQTLGQGPEFLTYFQNEAQLEKSRLLSDRFSAERPKGSFSTLEIQRTEQGDSAMYLCASSQTSGRGNEQFFGPGTRLTVL.

The chain joins TRBV28 to TRBJ2-3; D is ambiguous. V was shortened by 6 bases and J by 7 bases, with 14 bases between the two germline ends. Germline V gene lookup returns CDR1 MDHEN and CDR2 SYDVKM. The CDR3 loop spans 13 amino acids. For the CDR3, the DNA is TGTGCCAGCAGAGGAGTCAGATTTTATACGCAGTATTTT. Encoded protein: CASRGVRFYTQYF.

The table lists this clone with a few counts. This chain connects TRBV5-1 to TRBJ2-5; D remains unclear. CDR1 and CDR2 from the germline V gene are SGHRS and YFSETQ. The V end was cut by 2 bases, the J end by 3 bases, with 8 bases between. This CDR3 is built from 13 residues. The CDR3 sequence is CASSFTLKETQYF. In nucleotides, the CDR3 is TGCGCCAGCAGCTTTACTCTAAAAGAGACCCAGTACTTC.

In this sample, this clone turned up a few times. The same CDR3 can be traced to other DNA sequences in this sample. The CDR3 DNA sequence: TGTGCCAGCAGCTTGGGCGGGGGCTCCTACAATGAGCAGTTCTTC. This gives the protein CASSLGGGSYNEQFF. The V and J genes are TRBV7-6 and TRBJ2-1, with TRBD2 matching over 7 bases. Germline CDR1 and CDR2: SGHVS and FNYEAQ. With V trimmed by 3 bases and J by 0 bases, 2 bases remained unmatched. CDR3 length: 15 residues. Full variable domain (missing parts from reference TRBV7-6 and TRBJ2-1): GAGVSQSPRYKVTKRGQDVALRCDPISGHVSLYWYRQALGQGPEFLTYFNYEAQQDKSGLPNDRFSAERPEGSISTLTIQRTEQRDSAMYRCASSLGGGSYNEQFFGPGTRLTVL.

In this sample, this clone turned up a few times. The V gene is TRBV5-4, the J gene TRBJ2-4; D might be TRBD1 or TRBD2, each matching 5 bases. The germline V gene encodes CDR1 SGHNT and CDR2 YYREEE (reference sequence). V lost 0 bases and J lost 5, with 12 bases in between. CDR3 length equals 15 residues. CDR3 sequence reads: CASSLGGLRENIQYF. The CDR3 nucleotides read TGTGCCAGCAGCTTGGGGGGGTTAAGGGAAAACATTCAGTACTTC.

The V and J genes are TRBV6-1 and TRBJ2-5; D may be TRBD2 (6 bases). Deletions cut 7 bases from V and 2 bases from J, with 8 bases between. The CDR3 consists of 12 residues. Germline CDR1 is MNHNS and CDR2 is SASEGT. CDR3 coding DNA: TGTGCCAGCATCGGGGGTCAAGAGACCCAGTACTTC. This sequence encodes CASIGGQETQYF.

In its sample, this clone was seen a few times. The chain employs TRBV4-1 and TRBJ1-5; D not resolved. Germline CDR1 MGHRA, CDR2 YSYEKL. CDR3 length: 16 residues. Trimming took 0 bases from V and 5 from J, leaving 14 bases between them. This CDR3 is CASSQEGPGVHQPQHF. As DNA, the CDR3 is TGCGCCAGCAGCCAAGAAGGCCCCGGGGTCCATCAGCCCCAGCATTTT.

The chain employs TRBV15 and TRBJ2-1, with 10 nucleotides matching TRBD2. Germline V gives CDR1 LNHNV, CDR2 YYDKDF (reference sequence). The V segment lost 0 bases and the J segment 9 bases; nucleotides outside the gene matches: 11. This CDR3 spans 17 amino acids. CDR3 coding DNA: TGTGCCACCAGCAGAGATCTTGGCAGCGGGAGGGGGCGTGAGCAGTTCTTC. Protein: CATSRDLGSGRGREQFF.